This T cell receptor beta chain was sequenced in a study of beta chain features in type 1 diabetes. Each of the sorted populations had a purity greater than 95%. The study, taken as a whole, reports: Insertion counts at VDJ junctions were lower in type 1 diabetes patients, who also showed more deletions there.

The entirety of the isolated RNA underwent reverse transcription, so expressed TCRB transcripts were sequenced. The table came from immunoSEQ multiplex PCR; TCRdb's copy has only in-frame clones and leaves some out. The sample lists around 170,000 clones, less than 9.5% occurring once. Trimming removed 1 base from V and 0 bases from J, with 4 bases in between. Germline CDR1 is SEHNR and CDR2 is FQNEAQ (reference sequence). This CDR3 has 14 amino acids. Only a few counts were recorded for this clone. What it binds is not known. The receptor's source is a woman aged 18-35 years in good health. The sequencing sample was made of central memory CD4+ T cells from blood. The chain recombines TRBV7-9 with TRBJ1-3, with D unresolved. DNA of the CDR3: TGTGCCAGCAGCTTAGGGAGCTCTGGAAACACCATATATTTT. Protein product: CASSLGSSGNTIYF.